A selection of T cell receptor beta chains follows, all from one sample in a study of blood T cells in healthy people across ages. TCRdb re-called the 5' RACE reads with MiXCR, one entry per CDR3 protein. The repertoire consists of hundreds of thousands of distinct CDR3 sequences, with about 20% occurring once and the leading ten covering around 22%. Sequences were obtained from blood. These receptors were collected from a man aged 65 to 85 in good health. Each CDR3 is given with its conserved first and last residue. A D gene is named only where the DNA matches it firmly. Size values are once, few and many counts, or a class for expanded clones, and some rows have none.

>few|TRBD1|TRBV12-3/TRBV12-4|TRBJ2-3
TGTGCCAGCACCCAGGACAGGGGGCATAGCACAGATACGCAGTATTTT
CASTQDRGHSTDTQYF
>.|TRBD1|TRBV7-9|TRBJ1-1
TGTGCCAGCAGTAGAGGGACAGGGTATCCGAACACTGAAGCTTTCTTT
CASSRGTGYPNTEAFF
>few|TRBD2|TRBV3-1|TRBJ2-3
TGTGCCAGCAGCCAATTACTAGCGGGGACAGATACGCAGTATTTT
CASSQLLAGTDTQYF
>few|.|TRBV7-9|TRBJ2-1
TGTGCCAGCAGCTTAGTAATAGCGGCTACGGGTAATGAGCAGTTCTTC
CASSLVIAATGNEQFF
>.|TRBD2|TRBV27|TRBJ2-1
TGTGCCAGCATAGCTAGCGGGAGGGCTTTCTACAATGAGCAGTTCTTC
CASIASGRAFYNEQFF
>.|.|TRBV19|TRBJ2-7
TGTGCCAGTAGTCCTGCGACGGGAAAACCCTCCTACGAGCAGTACTTC
CASSPATGKPSYEQYF
>.|TRBD1|TRBV7-2|TRBJ1-4
TGTGCCAGCAGCTCTACAGGGGGCAGCGAAAAACTGTTTTTT
CASSSTGGSEKLFF
>.|.|TRBV7-9|TRBJ2-1
TGTGCCAGCACCTCGCGTATGGGTGCGGGACCGACTCAGGAGCAGTTCTTC
CASTSRMGAGPTQEQFF
>.|.|TRBV12-3/TRBV12-4|TRBJ2-7
TGTGCCAGCAGTTTAGCCCTCGGGGGCAAGGTCTACGAGCAGTACTTC
CASSLALGGKVYEQYF
>.|TRBD1|TRBV4-3|TRBJ1-2
TGCGCCAGCAGCCAAGATGTGAGGACAGGGATTGGCTACACCTTC
CASSQDVRTGIGYTF
>few|.|TRBV12-3/TRBV12-4|TRBJ1-2
TGTGCCAGCACCAAAATAAGGGGGGCCGGCTACACCTTC
CASTKIRGAGYTF
>many|.|TRBV20-1|TRBJ2-1
TGCAGTGCTAGTCGGCCCCTAAGCATATCCTACAATGAGCAGTTCTTC
CSASRPLSISYNEQFF
>few|TRBD2|TRBV7-2|TRBJ2-1
TGTGCCAGCAGCTCCCGGGAGGGACCGTTCTTC
CASSSREGPFF
>few|.|TRBV3-1|TRBJ1-5
TGTGCCAGCAGCCTTCCGTCACAACAGCCCCAGCATTTT
CASSLPSQQPQHF
>few|TRBD2|TRBV11-2|TRBJ2-5
TGTGCCAGCAGCTTCGGGAGGGGCTGGGATCAAGAGACCCAGTACTTC
CASSFGRGWDQETQYF
>few|TRBD2|TRBV20-1|TRBJ2-1
TGCAGTGCAAGGAGATTCGGCGGGAGGAGGGACAATGAGCAGTTCTTC
CSARRFGGRRDNEQFF
>many|.|TRBV3-1|TRBJ1-2
TGTGCCAGCAATATTCGGGCAGGGGATAACTATGGCTACACCTTC
CASNIRAGDNYGYTF
>.|.|TRBV29-1|TRBJ1-4
TGCAGCGTTGGGGGGAACACGGATGAAAAACTGTTTTTT
CSVGGNTDEKLFF
>few|TRBD2|TRBV14|TRBJ2-2
TGTGCCAGCAGCCAATGGGTAGGCGGGAGTATAGGCACCGGGGAGCTGTTTTTT
CASSQWVGGSIGTGELFF
>many|.|TRBV7-9|TRBJ1-1
TGTGCCAGCAGCTCGGCCACGACACTGAACACTGAAGCTTTCTTT
CASSSATTLNTEAFF
>few|.|TRBV5-1|TRBJ2-1
TGCGCCAGCAGAAGCCGGGAGAGGGGGAGAATCCATGAGCAGTTCTTC
CASRSRERGRIHEQFF
>.|.|TRBV5-6|TRBJ2-5
TGTGCCAGCAGCAAGGGACTGTGGGAAGAGACCCAGTACTTC
CASSKGLWEETQYF
>.|TRBD2|TRBV20-1|TRBJ2-5
TGCAGTGCTATCAGACTAGCGGGGGGGAACCCGCAAGAGACCCAGTACTTC
CSAIRLAGGNPQETQYF
>.|.|TRBV29-1|TRBJ2-7
TGCAGCGTTGGGTCAGGGGAGAGCTACGAGCAGTGCTTC
CSVGSGESYEQCF
>.|.|TRBV5-1|TRBJ2-3
TGCGCCAGCAGCTTGGCCCGCGGCCCCAGCACAGATACGCAGTATTTT
CASSLARGPSTDTQYF
>few|TRBD1|TRBV20-1|TRBJ2-3
TGCAGTGCTCGGACAGGGGTTGGGACCGGCGTCACAGATACGCAGTATTTT
CSARTGVGTGVTDTQYF
>.|.|TRBV29-1|TRBJ2-6
TGCAGCGTTACGGCGTCTGGGGCCAACGTCCTGACTTTC
CSVTASGANVLTF
>.|TRBD2|TRBV29-1|TRBJ2-5
TGCAGCGTAACCGACACGGGGGGGATAGAGACCCAGTACTTC
CSVTDTGGIETQYF
>.|.|TRBV28|TRBJ2-4
TGTGCCAGCAGTTTAGGGGGGGGCGGACAAAACATTCAGTACTTC
CASSLGGGGQNIQYF
>.|.|TRBV10-2|TRBJ2-2
TGCGCCAGCAAGGTGGGAGGATGGACCGGGGAGCTGTTTTTT
CASKVGGWTGELFF
>few|.|TRBV5-1|TRBJ2-7
TGCGCCAGCAGCTTGACGCCTCAGGGGAACGAGCAGTACTTC
CASSLTPQGNEQYF
>few|.|TRBV21-1|TRBJ2-1
TGTGCCAGCAGCGAAGAGTGGACAGACTACAATGAGCAGTTCTTC
CASSEEWTDYNEQFF
>.|.|TRBV10-2|TRBJ1-5
TGCGCCAGCAGTGAGTGGGACAATCAGCCCCAGCATTTT
CASSEWDNQPQHF
>few|.|TRBV20-1|TRBJ1-4
TGCAGTGCCAGAGACGGAGCTAATGAAAAACTGTTTTTT
CSARDGANEKLFF
>.|.|TRBV5-1|TRBJ2-1
TGCGCCAGCAGCTTGGCACCACTCATTGAGCAGTTCTTC
CASSLAPLIEQFF
>few|TRBD2|TRBV28|TRBJ2-4
TGTGCCAGCACAGCCGGCGGGGGGCAAAACATTCAGTACTTC
CASTAGGGQNIQYF
>.|.|TRBV7-9|TRBJ2-5
TGTGCCAGCAGCTTAACCGCCGGGGCCGAAGAGACCCAGTACTTC
CASSLTAGAEETQYF
>few|.|TRBV3-1|TRBJ1-2
TGTGCCAGCAGCCAAGATCAAATCAACTATGGCTACACCTTC
CASSQDQINYGYTF
>.|.|TRBV20-1|TRBJ2-5
TGCAGTGCCCGTCCGGGACCCCAAGAGACCCAGTACTTC
CSARPGPQETQYF
>.|.|TRBV5-1|TRBJ2-5
TGCGCCAGCAGCTTTGAAACCGGGACACCACAAGAGACCCAGTACTTC
CASSFETGTPQETQYF
>few|.|TRBV20-1|TRBJ2-3
TGCAGTGCTCCTTCGAATATCGCAGATACGCAGTATTTT
CSAPSNIADTQYF
>.|TRBD2|TRBV7-2|TRBJ2-5
TGTGCCAGCAGCCCTAGACTAGCGGGGGGGCTAGGGACCCAGTACTTC
CASSPRLAGGLGTQYF
>few|TRBD2|TRBV6-5|TRBJ2-1
TGTGCCAGCAGTTACTCGATTTCGGGGGGGTTTTGGGAGCAGTTCTTC
CASSYSISGGFWEQFF
>.|.|TRBV6-2/TRBV6-3|TRBJ1-1
TGTGCCAGCAGTTACGGGCACTCACGGGGGACTGAAGCTTTCTTT
CASSYGHSRGTEAFF
>many|.|TRBV12-3/TRBV12-4|TRBJ2-2
TGTGCCAGCAGTTTCGTTAGCACCGGGGAGCTGTTTTTT
CASSFVSTGELFF
>.|TRBD1|TRBV6-2/TRBV6-3|TRBJ1-2
TGTGCCAGCAGTTACCTCAGGGGGCCCTCAAACTATGGCTACACCTTC
CASSYLRGPSNYGYTF
>.|TRBD1|TRBV6-1|TRBJ2-1
TGTGCCAGCAGTGGGGGGCTGACAGGGTGGGATGAGCAGTTCTTC
CASSGGLTGWDEQFF
>.|TRBD1|TRBV20-1|TRBJ2-1
TGCAGTGCTAGAGAAACAGGGGGAAGGAATGAGCAGTTCTTC
CSARETGGRNEQFF
>few|TRBD1|TRBV20-1|TRBJ1-1
TGCAGTGCGAGGACAGGGACTCGGAACACTGAAGCTTTCTTT
CSARTGTRNTEAFF
>.|.|TRBV11-3|TRBJ2-4
TGTGCCAGCAGCTTGGGAAGGGAATGGAGAAACATTCAGTACTTC
CASSLGREWRNIQYF
>.|TRBD1|TRBV14|TRBJ2-5
TGTGCCAGCAGCCAAGTCGACAGGGAAGGGGAGACCCAGTACTTC
CASSQVDREGETQYF